Listed below are T cell receptor beta chains from one sample, sequenced in a study of blood T cell repertoires in COVID-19. The data were produced by immunoSEQ multiplex PCR, yet TCRdb's version contains in-frame clones alone and is incomplete. Of around 310,000 clones in the sample, over 70% are singletons; the top ten hold over 4.5%. Input material: PBMCs or T cells enriched from blood (not recorded which). Source of these receptors: a man under 40 who had recovered from COVID-19. Each CDR3 is given with its conserved first and last residue. A D gene is named only where the DNA matches it firmly. Part of the rows lack a size; the others show once, few, many or a class for expanded clones.

J | size | D | V | length | DNA | CDR3
TRBJ1-5 | . | TRBD1 | TRBV6-6 | 13 | TGTGCCAGCAGCCCGACAGGGTATCAGCCCCAGCATTTT | CASSPTGYQPQHF
TRBJ2-2 | . | TRBD1 | TRBV3-1/TRBV3-2 | 13 | TGTGCCAGCGGGGACAGGGTAAACGGGGAGCTGTTTTTT | CASGDRVNGELFF
TRBJ2-1 | . | TRBD2 | TRBV10-2 | 15 | TGCGCCAGCATCCGGACTAGCGGGGGGGGAAGTGAGCAGTTCTTC | CASIRTSGGGSEQFF
TRBJ2-1 | . | TRBD1 | TRBV28 | 13 | TGTGCCAGCAGTATGGGACAGGGTAATGAGCAGTTCTTC | CASSMGQGNEQFF
TRBJ2-5 | . | TRBD1 | TRBV29-1 | 14 | TGCAGCGTTGACCCCGACAGGGTGGGAGAGACCCAGTACTTC | CSVDPDRVGETQYF
TRBJ1-6 | . | . | TRBV16 | 14 | TGTGCCAGCAGCCAATCGAGTTATAATTCACCCCTCCACTTT | CASSQSSYNSPLHF
TRBJ1-4 | once | TRBD1 | TRBV9 | 15 | TGTGCCAGCAGCGTAGGGGGACAGACTAATGAAAAACTGTTTTTT | CASSVGGQTNEKLFF
TRBJ1-5 | . | . | TRBV28 | 14 | TGTGCCAGCAGTTTTTTGGACACCCATCAGCCCCAGCATTTT | CASSFLDTHQPQHF
TRBJ2-5 | . | . | TRBV18 | 13 | TGTGCCAGCTCACAGAGGCGTCGAGAGACCCAGTACTTC | CASSQRRRETQYF
TRBJ2-7 | few | TRBD2 | TRBV5-5 | 15 | TGTGCCAGCAGCGTCACGGACCGCGGGGGCTACGAGCAGTACTTC | CASSVTDRGGYEQYF
TRBJ2-5 | . | . | TRBV30 | 12 | TGTGCCTGGAGTTCACGCGCAGAGACCCAGTACTTC | CAWSSRAETQYF
TRBJ1-5 | few | TRBD1 | TRBV6-8 | 18 | TGTGCCAGCAGTTACGGTAAGGACAGGGGCCCTACACGGCAGCCCCAGCATTTT | CASSYGKDRGPTRQPQHF
TRBJ2-4 | . | . | TRBV19 | 16 | TGTGCCAGTAGAGACCGGGACATCTTAGCCAAAAACATTCAGTACTTC | CASRDRDILAKNIQYF
TRBJ2-7 | . | . | TRBV7-2 | 15 | TGTGCCAGCAGCTTTTCTAGCGTAAGGTCCTACGAGCAGTACTTC | CASSFSSVRSYEQYF
TRBJ2-3 | . | . | TRBV25-1 | 11 | TGTGCCAGCAGTGCTACAGATACGCAGTATTTT | CASSATDTQYF
TRBJ2-2 | . | . | TRBV7-9 | 13 | TGTGCCAGCAGCTTAGGAGTTGCCGGGGAGCTGTTTTTT | CASSLGVAGELFF
TRBJ2-7 | once | . | TRBV6-5 | 12 | TGTGCCACCAGAGGGGGCTCCTACGAGCAGTACTTC | CATRGGSYEQYF
TRBJ2-1 | . | TRBD2 | TRBV4-2 | 17 | TGTGCCAGCAGCCAAGATTTGAGCGGGGGGGCCAGCAATGAGCAGTTCTTC | CASSQDLSGGASNEQFF
TRBJ1-2 | . | . | TRBV28 | 13 | TGTGCCAGCAGCGAGACTGACAACTATGGCTACACCTTC | CASSETDNYGYTF
TRBJ2-1 | . | . | TRBV28 | 13 | TGTGCCAGCAGCCCGGGTGGCTCGCAGGAGCAGTTCTTC | CASSPGGSQEQFF
TRBJ2-2 | . | . | TRBV6-4 | 14 | TGTGCCAGCAGTGAACAGCAGAACACCGGGGAGCTGTTTTTT | CASSEQQNTGELFF
TRBJ1-6 | . | TRBD1 | TRBV5-1 | 15 | TGCGCCAGCAGCCCTGGACAGGGGGCTTATTCACCCCTCCACTTT | CASSPGQGAYSPLHF
TRBJ2-7 | . | . | TRBV5-6 | 15 | TGTGCCAGCAGCTCCGAGGGGGGGCCCTGGTACGAGCAGTACTTC | CASSSEGGPWYEQYF
TRBJ2-2 | once | . | TRBV18 | 14 | TGTGCCAGCGCCAGGGACAAGAGGACCGGGGAGCTGTTTTTT | CASARDKRTGELFF
TRBJ2-7 | . | . | TRBV5-5 | 16 | TGTGCCAGCAGCTTGGAAGTAACTCGATCTACCTACGAGCAGTACTTC | CASSLEVTRSTYEQYF
TRBJ2-3 | . | TRBD2 | TRBV7-3 | 16 | TGTGCCAGCAGCCTCCGACTAGCGGGGGCCACAGATACGCAGTATTTT | CASSLRLAGATDTQYF
TRBJ1-1 | . | . | TRBV7-9 | 13 | TGTGCCAGCAGCTTAGATCAGGCCCGCGCGGCTTTCTTT | CASSLDQARAAFF
TRBJ2-3 | . | TRBD2 | TRBV27 | 14 | TGTGCCAGCAGTAGAGCGGGGGTTACAGATACGCAGTATTTT | CASSRAGVTDTQYF
TRBJ1-6 | . | . | TRBV7-2 | 17 | TGTGCCAGCAGCTTAGGAACAGTCCGCCAATATAATTCACCCCTCCACTTT | CASSLGTVRQYNSPLHF
TRBJ1-2 | . | . | TRBV3-1/TRBV3-2 | 15 | TGTGCCAGCAGCCAAGGTACGAGAAGAGGCTATGGCTACACCTTC | CASSQGTRRGYGYTF
TRBJ1-2 | . | . | TRBV16 | 14 | TGTGCCAGCAGCCAATATCGGGATTCCGGTGGCTACACCTTC | CASSQYRDSGGYTF
TRBJ2-7 | many | . | TRBV9 | 14 | TGTGCCAGCAGCGTAGGCGTGACAGTAGACGAGCAGTACTTC | CASSVGVTVDEQYF
TRBJ2-1 | . | . | TRBV7-9 | 18 | TGTGCCAGCAGCATCCAAGGGGGGAGACAGGGAGTCTACAATGAGCAGTTCTTC | CASSIQGGRQGVYNEQFF
TRBJ1-6 | . | . | TRBV5-1 | 17 | TGCGCCAGCAGCTTGGAATCTACTACGGGAGCAAATTCACCCCTCCACTTT | CASSLESTTGANSPLHF
TRBJ1-2 | . | . | TRBV29-1 | 10 | TGCAGCGTTGGACAGCCTGGCTACACCTTC | CSVGQPGYTF
TRBJ2-2 | . | . | TRBV19 | 17 | TGTGCCAGTAGTATAGATCTATTCAGGGGGGACACCGGGGAGCTGTTTTTT | CASSIDLFRGDTGELFF
TRBJ2-7 | . | . | TRBV2 | 17 | TGTGCCAGCAGGAAGAAGGCGGCGACTAGTGGTTCCTACGAGCAGTACTTC | CASRKKAATSGSYEQYF